This T cell receptor beta chain is from a study of shared clonotypes between healthy human individuals. Assay used: immunoSEQ multiplex PCR; TCRdb lists only in-frame clones, some missing. Altogether over 2 million clones are present, 90% to 95% being singletons, with the ten largest covering around 0.13%. Trimming shortened V by 2 bases and J by 0 bases, and 11 bases separated the two germline ends. CDR3 length: 15 residues. CDR1 is SGHDT and CDR2 is YYEEEE in the germline V gene. The source is a man aged 18 to 30 in good health. Sample: naive CD4+ T cells sorted from blood. Subset given: CD45RA+ positively selected. V is TRBV5-6 and J is TRBJ1-1, with D perhaps TRBD1 (6 bases). This chain's CDR3 is CASSFPGAMNTEAFF. The CDR3, as DNA: TGTGCCAGCAGCTTCCCAGGGGCGATGAACACTGAAGCTTTCTTT.